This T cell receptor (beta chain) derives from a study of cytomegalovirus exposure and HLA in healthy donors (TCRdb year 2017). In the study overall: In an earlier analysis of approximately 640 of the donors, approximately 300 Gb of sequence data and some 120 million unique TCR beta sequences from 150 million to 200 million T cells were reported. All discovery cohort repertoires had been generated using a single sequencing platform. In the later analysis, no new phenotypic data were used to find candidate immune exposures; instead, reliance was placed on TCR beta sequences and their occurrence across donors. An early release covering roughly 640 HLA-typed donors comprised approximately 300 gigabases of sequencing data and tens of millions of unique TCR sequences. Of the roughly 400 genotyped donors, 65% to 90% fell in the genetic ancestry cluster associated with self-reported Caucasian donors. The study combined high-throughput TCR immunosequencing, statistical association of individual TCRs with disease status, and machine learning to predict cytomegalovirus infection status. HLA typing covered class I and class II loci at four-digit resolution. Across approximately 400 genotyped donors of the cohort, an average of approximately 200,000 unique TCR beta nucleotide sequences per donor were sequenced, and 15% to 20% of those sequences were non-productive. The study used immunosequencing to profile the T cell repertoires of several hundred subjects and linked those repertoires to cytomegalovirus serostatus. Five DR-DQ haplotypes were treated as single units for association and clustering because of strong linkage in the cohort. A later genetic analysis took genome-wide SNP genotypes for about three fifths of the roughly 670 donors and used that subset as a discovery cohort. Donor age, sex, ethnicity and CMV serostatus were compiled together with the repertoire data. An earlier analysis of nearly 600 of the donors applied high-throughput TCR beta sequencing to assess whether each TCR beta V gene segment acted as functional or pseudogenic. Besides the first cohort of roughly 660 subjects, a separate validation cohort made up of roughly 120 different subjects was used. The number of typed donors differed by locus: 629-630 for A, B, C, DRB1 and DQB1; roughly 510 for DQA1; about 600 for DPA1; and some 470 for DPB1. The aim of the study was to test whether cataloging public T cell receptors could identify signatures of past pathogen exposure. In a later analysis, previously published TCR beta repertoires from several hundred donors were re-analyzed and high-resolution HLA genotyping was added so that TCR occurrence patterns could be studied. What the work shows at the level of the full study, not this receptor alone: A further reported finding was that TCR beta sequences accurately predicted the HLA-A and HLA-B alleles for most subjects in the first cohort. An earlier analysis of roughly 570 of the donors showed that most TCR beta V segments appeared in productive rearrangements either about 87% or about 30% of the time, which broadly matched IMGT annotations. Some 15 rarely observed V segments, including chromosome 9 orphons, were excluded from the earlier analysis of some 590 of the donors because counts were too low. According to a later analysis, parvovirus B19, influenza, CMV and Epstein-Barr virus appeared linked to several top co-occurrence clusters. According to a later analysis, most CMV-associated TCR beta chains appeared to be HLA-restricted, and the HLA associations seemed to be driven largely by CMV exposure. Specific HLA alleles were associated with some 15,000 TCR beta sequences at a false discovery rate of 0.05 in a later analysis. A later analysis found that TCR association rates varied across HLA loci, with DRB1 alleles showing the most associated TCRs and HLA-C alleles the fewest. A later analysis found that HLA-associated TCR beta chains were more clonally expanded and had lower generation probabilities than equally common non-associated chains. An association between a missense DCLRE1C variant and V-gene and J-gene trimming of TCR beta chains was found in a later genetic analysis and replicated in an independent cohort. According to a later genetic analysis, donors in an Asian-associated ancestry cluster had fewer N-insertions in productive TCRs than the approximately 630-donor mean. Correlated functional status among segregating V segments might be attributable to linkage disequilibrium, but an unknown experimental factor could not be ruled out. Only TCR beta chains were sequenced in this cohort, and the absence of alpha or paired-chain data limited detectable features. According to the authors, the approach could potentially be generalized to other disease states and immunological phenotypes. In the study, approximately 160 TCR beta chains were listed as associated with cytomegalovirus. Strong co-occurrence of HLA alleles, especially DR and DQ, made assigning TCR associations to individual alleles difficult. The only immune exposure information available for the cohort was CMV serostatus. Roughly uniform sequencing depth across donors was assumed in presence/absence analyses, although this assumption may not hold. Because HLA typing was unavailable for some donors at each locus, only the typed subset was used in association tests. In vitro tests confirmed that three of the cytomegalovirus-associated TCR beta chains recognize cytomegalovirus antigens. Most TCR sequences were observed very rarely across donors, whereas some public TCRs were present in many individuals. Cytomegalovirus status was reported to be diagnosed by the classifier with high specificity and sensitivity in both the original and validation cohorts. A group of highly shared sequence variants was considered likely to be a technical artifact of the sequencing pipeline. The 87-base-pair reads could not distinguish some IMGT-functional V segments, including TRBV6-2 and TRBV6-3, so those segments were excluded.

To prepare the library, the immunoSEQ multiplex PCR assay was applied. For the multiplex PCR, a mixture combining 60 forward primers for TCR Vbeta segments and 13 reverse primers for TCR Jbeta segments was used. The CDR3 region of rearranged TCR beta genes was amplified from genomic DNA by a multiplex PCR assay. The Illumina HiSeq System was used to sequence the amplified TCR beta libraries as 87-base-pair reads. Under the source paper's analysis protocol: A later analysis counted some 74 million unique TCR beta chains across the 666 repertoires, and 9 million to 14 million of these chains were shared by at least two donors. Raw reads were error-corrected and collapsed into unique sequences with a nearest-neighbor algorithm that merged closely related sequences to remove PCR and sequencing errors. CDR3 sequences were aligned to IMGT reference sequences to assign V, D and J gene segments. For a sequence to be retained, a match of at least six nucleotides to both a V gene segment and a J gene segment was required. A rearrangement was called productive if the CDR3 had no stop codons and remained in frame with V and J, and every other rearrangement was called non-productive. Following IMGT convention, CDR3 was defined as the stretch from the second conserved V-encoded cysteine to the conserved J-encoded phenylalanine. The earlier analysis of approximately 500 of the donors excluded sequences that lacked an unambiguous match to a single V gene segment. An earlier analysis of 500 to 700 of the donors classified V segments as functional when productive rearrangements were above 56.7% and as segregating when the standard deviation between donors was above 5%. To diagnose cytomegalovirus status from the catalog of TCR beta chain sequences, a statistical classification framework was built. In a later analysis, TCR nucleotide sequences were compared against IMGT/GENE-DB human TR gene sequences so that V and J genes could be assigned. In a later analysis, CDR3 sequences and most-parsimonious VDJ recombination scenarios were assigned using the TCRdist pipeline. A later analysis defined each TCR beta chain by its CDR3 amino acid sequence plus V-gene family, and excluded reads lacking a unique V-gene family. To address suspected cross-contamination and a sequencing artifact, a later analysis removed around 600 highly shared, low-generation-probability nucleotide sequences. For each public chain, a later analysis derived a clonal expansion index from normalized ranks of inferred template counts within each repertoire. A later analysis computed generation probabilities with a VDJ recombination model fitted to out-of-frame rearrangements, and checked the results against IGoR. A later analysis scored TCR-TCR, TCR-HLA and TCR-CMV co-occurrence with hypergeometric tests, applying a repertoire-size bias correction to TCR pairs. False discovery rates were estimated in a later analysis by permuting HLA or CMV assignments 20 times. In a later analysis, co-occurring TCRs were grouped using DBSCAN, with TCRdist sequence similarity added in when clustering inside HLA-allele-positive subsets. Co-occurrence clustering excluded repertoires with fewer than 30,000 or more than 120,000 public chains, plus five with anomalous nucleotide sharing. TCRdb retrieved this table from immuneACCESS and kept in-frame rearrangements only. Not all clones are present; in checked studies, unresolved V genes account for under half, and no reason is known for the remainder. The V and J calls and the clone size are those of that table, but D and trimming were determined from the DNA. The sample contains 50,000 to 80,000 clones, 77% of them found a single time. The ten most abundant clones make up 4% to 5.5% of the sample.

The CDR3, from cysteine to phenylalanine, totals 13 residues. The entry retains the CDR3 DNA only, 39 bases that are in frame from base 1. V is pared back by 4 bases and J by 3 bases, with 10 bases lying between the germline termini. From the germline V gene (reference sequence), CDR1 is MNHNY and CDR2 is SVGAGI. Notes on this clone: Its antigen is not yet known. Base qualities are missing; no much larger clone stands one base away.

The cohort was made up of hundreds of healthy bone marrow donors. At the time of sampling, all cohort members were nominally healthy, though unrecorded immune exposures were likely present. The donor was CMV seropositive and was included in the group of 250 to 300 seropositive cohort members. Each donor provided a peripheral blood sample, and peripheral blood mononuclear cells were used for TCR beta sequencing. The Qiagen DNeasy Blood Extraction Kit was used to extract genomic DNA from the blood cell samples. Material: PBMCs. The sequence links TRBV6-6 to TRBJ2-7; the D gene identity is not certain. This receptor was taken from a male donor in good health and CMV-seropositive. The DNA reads TGTGCCAGCAGTTCCGCCCCCTACTACGAGCAGTACTTC. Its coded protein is CASSSAPYYEQYF.